This T cell receptor (beta chain) originates from a study of STAT3 mutations in large granular lymphocyte leukemia (dated by TCRdb to about 2019). The study in broad terms: In roughly half of the longitudinally sequenced T-LGLL patients, canonical activating STAT3 mutations were detected. Over half of the T-LGLL patients were given one or more immunosuppressive therapy regimens, and 40% of those treated had a hematologic response. Each patient was sequenced at an average of roughly 4.1 time points, ranging from 2 to 8 samplings. To reconstruct clonal hierarchy and dynamics, serial deep sequencing of TCRbeta CDR3 and STAT3 was performed in patients with T-cell large granular lymphocyte leukemia. A couple of patients with natural killer LGL leukemia were also sequenced longitudinally as controls within the study. From an initial cohort of a few hundred LGL patients, 15 to 20 representative T-LGLL cases were selected for longitudinal TCRbeta and STAT3 sequencing. Study-wide conclusions, independent of this receptor: Every T-LGLL patient showed at least one immunodominant TCRbeta clonotype, and about half showed multiple immunodominant subclonotypes. Because no samples were available when a clone first appeared, clonal expansion had to be inferred from samplings taken at other points. Because codominant clonotypes persisted in some patients, a small but highly pathogenic clone may have been missed. Dominant TCR clone burden was found to exceed STAT3 mutant burden in several patients, suggesting that STAT3 mutation arose secondarily within a pre-expanded clone. Linking therapy response to changes in TCR clonal burden was complicated by variable intervals between samplings and by differing treatment regimens. TCR clonotype switching after therapy was seen in about 35% of the 18 patients, with all newly emerging clones being STAT3 wild type.

An Illumina MiSeq was used to sequence the TCRbeta libraries, yielding an average of approximately 39,000 productive templates per sample. Multiplex PCR amplification was used to generate TCRbeta CDR3 libraries with the immunoSEQ assay. Under the source paper's analysis protocol: Repertoire diversity was computed as previously defined, with values near 0 indicating extremely monoclonal samples. TCRdb holds this immuneACCESS table with in-frame rearrangements only. Some clones are missing; in checked studies, unresolved V genes explain under half, and the rest has no known cause. Clone size and V and J calls were adopted from that table, with D and trimming inferred from the DNA. Present in this sample are roughly 1,200 clones, approximately 35% of which were seen just once. The top ten clones comprise roughly a third of the sample. DNA was extracted from blood mononuclear cells, and the same DNA was used for both TCR and STAT3 sequencing.

In the case of this clone: Its binding antigen is unknown. Base qualities are missing; no much larger clone stands one base away.

Spanning cysteine to phenylalanine, the CDR3 consists of 15 amino acids. Of the read, only the CDR3 DNA is kept; its 45 bases are in frame from base 1. As encoded in the germline V gene, CDR1 is MGHRA while CDR2 is YSYEKL. Relative to germline, V is missing 3 bases and J is missing 5 bases, with 6 bases of the junction outside any gene match. Recombination connected TRBV4-1 to TRBJ1-5, with TRBD1 identical over 8 junction bases. This sequence originates from a human donor with T large granular lymphocyte leukemia. Some clones in this sample may be carry-over from other donors' samples. Sequencing was performed on PBMCs. The CDR3 here reads CASSHRDRSDQPQHF. The sequence in DNA is TGCGCCAGCAGCCACCGGGACAGGTCTGATCAGCCCCAGCATTTT.